This entry describes one T cell receptor (beta chain). The junction had 11 bases not matched to a gene; V was cut back by 5 bases and J by 5 bases. The CDR3 is 15 residues long. Germline V gene sequence: CDR1 SGHRS, CDR2 YFSETQ. This entry belongs to a study of blood T cell repertoires in COVID-19. Study context: The United States, Italy and Spain supplied acute and convalescent COVID-19 samples.

Assay used: immunoSEQ multiplex PCR; TCRdb lists only in-frame clones, some missing. This sample carries about 100,000 clones, 85% of them seen once, and the ten largest clones take 13%. The material sequenced was peripheral blood. The TCR was taken from a man aged 50-59 years with active or convalescent COVID-19. The chain carries TRBV5-1 and TRBJ1-1, with 8 bases aligning to TRBD1. The CDR3 loop reads CASRVTGVSLTEAFF. The CDR3 nucleotides are TGCGCCAGCAGGGTGACAGGGGTTTCGCTAACTGAAGCTTTCTTT.